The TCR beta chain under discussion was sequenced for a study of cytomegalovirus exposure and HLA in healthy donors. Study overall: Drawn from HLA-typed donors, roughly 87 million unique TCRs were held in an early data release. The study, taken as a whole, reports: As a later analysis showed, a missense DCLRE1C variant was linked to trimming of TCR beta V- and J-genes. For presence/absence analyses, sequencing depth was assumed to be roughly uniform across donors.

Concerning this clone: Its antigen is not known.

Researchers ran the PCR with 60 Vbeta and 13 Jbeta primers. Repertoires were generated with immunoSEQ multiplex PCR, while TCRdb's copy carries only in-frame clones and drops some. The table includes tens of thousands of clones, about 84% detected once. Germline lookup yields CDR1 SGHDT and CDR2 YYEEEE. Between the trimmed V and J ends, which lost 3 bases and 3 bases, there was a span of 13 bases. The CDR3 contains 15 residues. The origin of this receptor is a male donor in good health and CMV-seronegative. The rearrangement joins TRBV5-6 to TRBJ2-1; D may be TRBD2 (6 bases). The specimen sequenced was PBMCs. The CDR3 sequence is CASSWISGDYNEQFF. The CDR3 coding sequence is TGTGCCAGCAGCTGGATCTCGGGGGACTACAATGAGCAGTTCTTC.